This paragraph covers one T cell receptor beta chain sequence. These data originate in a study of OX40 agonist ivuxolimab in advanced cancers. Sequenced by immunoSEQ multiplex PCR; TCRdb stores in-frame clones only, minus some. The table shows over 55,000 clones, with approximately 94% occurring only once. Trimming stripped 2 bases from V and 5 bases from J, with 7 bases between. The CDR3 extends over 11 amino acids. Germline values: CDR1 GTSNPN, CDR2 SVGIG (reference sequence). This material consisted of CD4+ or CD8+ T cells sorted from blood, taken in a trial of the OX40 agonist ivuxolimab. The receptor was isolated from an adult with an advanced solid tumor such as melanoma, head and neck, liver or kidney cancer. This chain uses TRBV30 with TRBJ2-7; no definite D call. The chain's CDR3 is CAWSHFHEQYF. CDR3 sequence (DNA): TGTGCCTGGAGTCATTTCCACGAGCAGTACTTC.